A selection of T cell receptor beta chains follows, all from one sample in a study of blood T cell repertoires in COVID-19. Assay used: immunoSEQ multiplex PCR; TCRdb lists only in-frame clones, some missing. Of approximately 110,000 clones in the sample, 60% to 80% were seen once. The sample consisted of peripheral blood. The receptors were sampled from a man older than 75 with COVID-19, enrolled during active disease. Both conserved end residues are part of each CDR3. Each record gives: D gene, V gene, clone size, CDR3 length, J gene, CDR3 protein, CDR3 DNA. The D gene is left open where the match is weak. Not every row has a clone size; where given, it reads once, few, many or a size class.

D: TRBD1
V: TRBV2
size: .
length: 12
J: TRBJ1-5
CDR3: CASNRQGEPQHF
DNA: TGTGCCAGCAATAGACAGGGGGAGCCCCAGCATTTT

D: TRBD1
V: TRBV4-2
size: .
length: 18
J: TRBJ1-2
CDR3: CASSQDLDARGPMGGYTF
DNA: TGTGCCAGCAGCCAAGATCTTGACGCCAGGGGGCCGATGGGCGGCTACACCTTC

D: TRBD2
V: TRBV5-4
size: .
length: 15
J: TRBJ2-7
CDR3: CASSPTSGYSYEQYF
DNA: TGTGCCAGCAGCCCAACTAGCGGGTACTCCTACGAGCAGTACTTC

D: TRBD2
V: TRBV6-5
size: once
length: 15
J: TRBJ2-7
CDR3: CASREGLADVYEQYF
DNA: TGTGCCAGCCGAGAGGGACTAGCGGACGTATACGAGCAGTACTTC

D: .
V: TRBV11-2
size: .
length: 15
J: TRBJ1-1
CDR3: CASSGGTASGTEAFF
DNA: TGTGCCAGCAGCGGAGGGACCGCGAGTGGCACTGAAGCTTTCTTT

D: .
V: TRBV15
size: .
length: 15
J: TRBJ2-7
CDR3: CATSRDARGGAVQYF
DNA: TGTGCCACCAGCAGAGATGCCCGCGGTGGGGCTGTACAGTACTTC

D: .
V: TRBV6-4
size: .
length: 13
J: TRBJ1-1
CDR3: CASSFDRNTEAFF
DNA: TGTGCCAGCAGCTTTGACAGGAACACTGAAGCTTTCTTT

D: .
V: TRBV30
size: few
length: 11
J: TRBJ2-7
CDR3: CAWSWEREQYF
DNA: TGTGCCTGGAGTTGGGAGAGAGAGCAGTACTTC

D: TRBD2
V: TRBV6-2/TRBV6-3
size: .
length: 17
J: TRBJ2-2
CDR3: CASSYRTGTSDTGELFF
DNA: TGTGCCAGCAGTTACCGTACCGGGACTAGCGATACCGGGGAGCTGTTTTTT

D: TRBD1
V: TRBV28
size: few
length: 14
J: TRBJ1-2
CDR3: CASSPADRRYGYTF
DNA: TGTGCCAGCAGTCCAGCGGACAGGAGATATGGCTACACCTTC

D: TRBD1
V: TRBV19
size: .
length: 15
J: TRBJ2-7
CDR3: CASTKGTGKMYEQYF
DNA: TGTGCCAGTACCAAAGGGACAGGGAAAATGTACGAGCAGTACTTC

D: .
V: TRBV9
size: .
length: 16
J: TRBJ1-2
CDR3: CASSQQSEGLNYGYTF
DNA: TGTGCCAGCAGCCAGCAATCGGAGGGTTTAAACTATGGCTACACCTTC

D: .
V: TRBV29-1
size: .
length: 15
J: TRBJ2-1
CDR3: CSVEASVGSYNEQFF
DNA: TGCAGCGTTGAGGCTAGCGTTGGAAGTTACAATGAGCAGTTCTTC

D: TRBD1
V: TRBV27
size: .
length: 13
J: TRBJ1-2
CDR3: CASRSEGQYGYTF
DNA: TGTGCCAGCAGGTCCGAGGGACAGTATGGCTACACCTTC

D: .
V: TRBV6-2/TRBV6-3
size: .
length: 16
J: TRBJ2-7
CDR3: CASSLGIRELSGEQYF
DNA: TGTGCCAGCAGTTTGGGCATCCGGGAACTCTCGGGTGAGCAGTACTTC

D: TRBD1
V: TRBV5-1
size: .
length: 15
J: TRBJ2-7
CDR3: CASSLVMRGPYEQYF
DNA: TGCGCCAGCAGCTTGGTAATGAGGGGGCCCTACGAGCAGTACTTC

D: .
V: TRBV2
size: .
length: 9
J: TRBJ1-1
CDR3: CASSAGSSF
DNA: TGTGCCAGCAGTGCCGGGAGCTCCTTT

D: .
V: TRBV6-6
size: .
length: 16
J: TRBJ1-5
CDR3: CASSYPHRDGSQPQHF
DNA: TGTGCCAGCAGTTACCCACATCGTGATGGGAGCCAGCCCCAGCATTTT

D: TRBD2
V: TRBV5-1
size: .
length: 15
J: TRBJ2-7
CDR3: CASSLVTSGLYEQYF
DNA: TGCGCCAGCAGCTTGGTGACTAGCGGACTCTACGAGCAGTACTTC

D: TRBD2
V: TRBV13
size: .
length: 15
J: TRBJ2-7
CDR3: CASSPGRDYQYEQYF
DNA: TGTGCCAGCAGCCCGGGCCGGGACTATCAATACGAGCAGTACTTC

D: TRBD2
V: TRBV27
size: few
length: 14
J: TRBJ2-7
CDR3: CASSLGLAGFEQYF
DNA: TGTGCCAGCAGCCTGGGGCTAGCGGGATTTGAGCAGTACTTC

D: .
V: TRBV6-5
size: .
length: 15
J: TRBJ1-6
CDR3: CASSYGRRAGSPLHF
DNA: TGTGCCAGCAGTTACGGACGGAGGGCGGGTTCACCCCTCCACTTT

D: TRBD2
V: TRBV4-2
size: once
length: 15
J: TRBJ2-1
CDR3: CASSQAGGSYNEQFF
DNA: TGTGCCAGCAGCCAGGCGGGGGGGTCTTACAATGAGCAGTTCTTC

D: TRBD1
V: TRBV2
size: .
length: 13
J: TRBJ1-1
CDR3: CASVDREHTEAFF
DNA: TGTGCCAGCGTAGACAGGGAGCACACTGAAGCTTTCTTT

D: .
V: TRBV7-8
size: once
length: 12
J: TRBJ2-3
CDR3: CASSLLTDTQYF
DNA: TGTGCCAGCAGCCTCCTCACAGATACGCAGTATTTT

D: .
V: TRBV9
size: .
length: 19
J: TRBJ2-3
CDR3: CASSVASGTSPLDTDTQYF
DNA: TGTGCCAGCAGCGTAGCTTCAGGGACATCCCCTTTGGATACAGATACGCAGTATTTT

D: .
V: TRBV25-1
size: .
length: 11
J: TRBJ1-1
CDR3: CASSDYVGAFF
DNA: TGTGCCAGCAGTGACTACGTCGGAGCTTTCTTT

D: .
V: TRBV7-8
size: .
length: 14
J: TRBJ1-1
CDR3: CASSPNRGNTEAFF
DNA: TGTGCCAGCAGCCCTAATCGGGGGAACACTGAAGCTTTCTTT

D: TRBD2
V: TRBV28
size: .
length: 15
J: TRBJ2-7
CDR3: CASTLSTSGIYEQYF
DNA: TGTGCCAGCACCCTCTCGACTAGCGGCATCTACGAGCAGTACTTC

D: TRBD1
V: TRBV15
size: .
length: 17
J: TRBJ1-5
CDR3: CATSIRRTGTVNQPQHF
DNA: TGTGCCACCAGCATCCGTCGAACGGGGACAGTCAATCAGCCCCAGCATTTT

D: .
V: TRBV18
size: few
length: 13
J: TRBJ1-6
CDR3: CASSVDSNSPLHF
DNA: TGTGCCAGCTCAGTTGACTCGAATTCACCCCTCCACTTT

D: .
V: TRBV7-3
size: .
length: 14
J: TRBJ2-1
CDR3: CASSLGLANNEQFF
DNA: TGTGCCAGCAGCTTAGGTCTAGCCAACAATGAGCAGTTCTTC

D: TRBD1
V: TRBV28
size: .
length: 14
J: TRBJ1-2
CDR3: CASSSGGMLYGYTF
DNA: TGTGCCAGCAGTTCAGGGGGAATGCTCTATGGCTACACCTTC

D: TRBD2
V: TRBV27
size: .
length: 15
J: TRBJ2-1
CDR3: CASSLGAGLYNEQFF
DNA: TGTGCCAGCAGTTTAGGAGCGGGGCTATACAATGAGCAGTTCTTC

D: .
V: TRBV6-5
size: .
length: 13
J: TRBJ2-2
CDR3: CASSYSSSGELFF
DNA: TGTGCCAGCAGTTACTCATCGAGCGGGGAGCTGTTTTTT

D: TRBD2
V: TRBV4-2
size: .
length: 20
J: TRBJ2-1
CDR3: CASSQDPAVPLAGGRNEQFF
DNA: TGTGCCAGCAGCCAAGATCCTGCGGTCCCTCTAGCGGGAGGGCGGAATGAGCAGTTCTTC

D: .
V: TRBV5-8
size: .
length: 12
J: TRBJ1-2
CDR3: CASSLQGGGYTF
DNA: TGTGCCAGCAGCCTACAGGGCGGTGGCTACACCTTC

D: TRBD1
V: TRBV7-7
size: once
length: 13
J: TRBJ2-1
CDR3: CASSQGANNEQFF
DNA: TGTGCTAGCTCACAGGGGGCAAACAATGAGCAGTTCTTC

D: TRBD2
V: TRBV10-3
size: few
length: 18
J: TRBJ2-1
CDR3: CAISESIGLAGKYNEQFF
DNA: TGTGCCATCAGTGAGTCGATAGGGCTAGCGGGAAAATACAATGAGCAGTTCTTC

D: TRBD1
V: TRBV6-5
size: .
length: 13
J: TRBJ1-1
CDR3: CASSLQGSTEAFF
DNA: TGTGCCAGCAGCCTACAGGGGAGCACTGAAGCTTTCTTT

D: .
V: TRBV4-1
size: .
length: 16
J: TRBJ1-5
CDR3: CASSQRGGASNQPQHF
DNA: TGCGCCAGCAGCCAAAGGGGAGGGGCAAGCAATCAGCCCCAGCATTTT

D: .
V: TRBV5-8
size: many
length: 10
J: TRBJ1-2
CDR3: CASSLAGYTF
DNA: TGTGCCAGCAGCTTGGCGGGCTACACCTTC

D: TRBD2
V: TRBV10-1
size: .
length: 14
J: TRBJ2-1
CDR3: CASSDPETSGKQFF
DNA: TGCGCCAGCAGTGACCCAGAGACTAGCGGGAAGCAGTTCTTC

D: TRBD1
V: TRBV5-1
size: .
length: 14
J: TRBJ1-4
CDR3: CASRGNRGGEKLFF
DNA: TGCGCCAGCAGGGGTAACAGGGGTGGTGAAAAACTGTTTTTT

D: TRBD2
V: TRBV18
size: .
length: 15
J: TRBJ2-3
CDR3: CASSPTSGSTDTQYF
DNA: TGTGCCAGCTCACCAACTAGCGGTAGCACAGATACGCAGTATTTT

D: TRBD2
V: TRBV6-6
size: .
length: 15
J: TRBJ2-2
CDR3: CASLGLAGNTGELFF
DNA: TGTGCCAGCTTGGGGCTAGCGGGGAACACCGGGGAGCTGTTTTTT

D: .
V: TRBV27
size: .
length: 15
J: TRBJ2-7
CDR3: CASSFQIGGAAEQYF
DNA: TGTGCCAGCAGTTTCCAGATCGGTGGCGCGGCCGAGCAGTACTTC

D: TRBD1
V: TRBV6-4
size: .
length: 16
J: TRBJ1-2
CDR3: CASSDSGTGGNYGYTF
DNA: TGTGCCAGCAGTGACTCGGGGACAGGGGGCAACTATGGCTACACCTTC

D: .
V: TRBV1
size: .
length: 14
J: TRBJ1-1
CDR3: CTSSQDGGETEAFF
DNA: TGCACCAGCAGCCAAGATGGTGGAGAGACTGAAGCTTTCTTT

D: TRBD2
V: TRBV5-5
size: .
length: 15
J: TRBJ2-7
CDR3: CASSFSSGQFYEQYF
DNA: TGTGCCAGCAGCTTTTCTAGCGGACAATTCTACGAGCAGTACTTC